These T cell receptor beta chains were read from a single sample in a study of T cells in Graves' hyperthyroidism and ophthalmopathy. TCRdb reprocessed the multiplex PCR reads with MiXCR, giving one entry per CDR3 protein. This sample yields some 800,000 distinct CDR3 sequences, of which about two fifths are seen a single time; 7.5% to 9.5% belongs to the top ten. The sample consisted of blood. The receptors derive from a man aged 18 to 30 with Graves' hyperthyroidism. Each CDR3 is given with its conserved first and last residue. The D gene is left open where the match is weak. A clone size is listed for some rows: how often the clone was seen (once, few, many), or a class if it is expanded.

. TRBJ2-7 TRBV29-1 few TGCAGCGTTGGGTTTGGGGGTAGCTCCTACGAGCAGTACTTC CSVGFGGSSYEQYF
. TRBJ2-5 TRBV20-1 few TGCAGTGCTGTATTGGTTAACCAAGAGACCCAGTACTTC CSAVLVNQETQYF
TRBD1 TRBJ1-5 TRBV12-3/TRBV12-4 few TGTGCCAGCAGCCACACTTCGAACAGGGGTAATCAGCCCCAGCATTTT CASSHTSNRGNQPQHF
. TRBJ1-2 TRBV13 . TGTGCCAGCAGCAGACCGACAGCTAACTATGGCTACACCTTC CASSRPTANYGYTF
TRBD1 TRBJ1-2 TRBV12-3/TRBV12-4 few TGTGCCAGCAGTACGAAGACAGGGACCAACTATGGCTACACCTTC CASSTKTGTNYGYTF
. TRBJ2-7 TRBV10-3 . TGTGCCATCAGTGACTCCTATTTCGGGCAGTACTTC CAISDSYFGQYF
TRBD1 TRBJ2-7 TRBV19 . TGTGCCAGTAGTATAGTTTGGACAGGGAGCTCCTACGAGCAGTACTTC CASSIVWTGSSYEQYF
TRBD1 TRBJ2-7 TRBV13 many TGTGCCAGCAGCTCGGGACAGGGCTTAGACTTC CASSSGQGLDF
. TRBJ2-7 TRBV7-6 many TGTGCCAGCAGCTTCTCAGGGTTCTACGAGCAGTACTTC CASSFSGFYEQYF
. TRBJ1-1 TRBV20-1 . TGCAGCCGGGGTGGCGGCACTGAAGCTTTCTTT CSRGGGTEAFF
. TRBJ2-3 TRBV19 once TGTGCCAGTAGTATCCTCGACAGATACACAGATACGCAGTATTTT CASSILDRYTDTQYF
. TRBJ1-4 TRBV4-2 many TGCGCCAGCAGCCAAGATAGGGAAAAACTGTTTTTT CASSQDREKLFF
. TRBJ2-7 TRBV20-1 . TGCAGTGCTAGAGTTCCCCCTAAGAGCTCCTACGAGCAGTACTTC CSARVPPKSSYEQYF
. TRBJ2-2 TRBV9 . TGTGCCAGCAGCCCCCCGGACCGGCTGAACACCGGGGAGCTGTTTTTT CASSPPDRLNTGELFF
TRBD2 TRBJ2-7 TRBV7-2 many TGTGCCAGCAGCTTAGGACTAGCGGAGACCTACGAGCAGTACTTC CASSLGLAETYEQYF
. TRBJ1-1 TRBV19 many TGTGCCAGTAGTCAGGCAGGGAGTATGAACACTGAAGCTTTCTTT CASSQAGSMNTEAFF
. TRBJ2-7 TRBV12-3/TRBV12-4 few TGTGCCAGCAGTTTATCGGGACACCTTAGTCCCTACGAGCAGTACTTC CASSLSGHLSPYEQYF
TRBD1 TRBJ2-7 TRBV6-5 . TGTGCCAGCAGCCTTCGAGGGACAGGGAGATCCCACGAGCAGTACTTC CASSLRGTGRSHEQYF
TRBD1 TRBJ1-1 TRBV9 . TGTGCCAGCAGCCAAGTGGGCCAGGGGGGGAACACTGAAGCTTTCTTT CASSQVGQGGNTEAFF
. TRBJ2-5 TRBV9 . TGTGCCAGCAGCGTAGCGGCCGGGGTCCAAGAGACCCAGTACTTC CASSVAAGVQETQYF
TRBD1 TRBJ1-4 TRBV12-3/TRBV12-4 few TGTGCCAGCAGTTTCGGGGACAGAACTAATGAAAAACTGTTTTTT CASSFGDRTNEKLFF
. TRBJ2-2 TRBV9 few TGTGCCAGCAGCGTCCAGACAGGACACGCCGGGGAGCTGTTTTTT CASSVQTGHAGELFF
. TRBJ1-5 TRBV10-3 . TGTGCCTGGAGTGTAGGAGGGCCCAATCAGCCCCAGCATTTT CAWSVGGPNQPQHF
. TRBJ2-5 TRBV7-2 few TGTGCCAGCAGCTTATGGAGTATGGGGCAAGAGACCCAGTACTTC CASSLWSMGQETQYF
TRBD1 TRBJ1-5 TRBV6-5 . TGTGCCAGCAGCCAAGGCTTTCAAGGGCGCCTGACAGGGGTGATTCAGCCCCAGCATTTT CASSQGFQGRLTGVIQPQHF
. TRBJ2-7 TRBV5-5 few TGTGCCAGCAGCCCACAGGGAATCTACGAGCAGTACTTC CASSPQGIYEQYF
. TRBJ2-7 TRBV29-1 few TGCAGCGTTGAGGCAGGGGAGACCTACGAGCAGTACTTC CSVEAGETYEQYF
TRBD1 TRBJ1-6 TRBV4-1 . TGCGCCAGCAGCCCATTACAGGGGGCGTCCTTCAATTCACCCCTCCACTTT CASSPLQGASFNSPLHF
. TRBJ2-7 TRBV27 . TGTGCCAGCAGCTTAATAAGCTCCTACGAGCAGTACTTC CASSLISSYEQYF
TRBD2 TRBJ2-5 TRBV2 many TGTGCCAGCATCGCGGGAGGGGTGGAGACCCAGTACTTC CASIAGGVETQYF
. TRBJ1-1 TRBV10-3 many TGTGCCATCAGTCGCGCCGGGACGGAAGCTTTCTTT CAISRAGTEAFF
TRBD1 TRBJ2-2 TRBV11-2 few TGTGCCAGCAGCTTAGATGGGGACAGGGCCACCGGGGAGCTGTTTTTT CASSLDGDRATGELFF
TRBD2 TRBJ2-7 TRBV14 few TGTGCCAGCAGCCAACCGGGACTACACGAGCAGTACTTC CASSQPGLHEQYF
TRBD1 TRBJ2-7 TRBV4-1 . TGTGCCAGCACCGACCCTGGACAGGGGGCGGGTGAGCAGTACTTC CASTDPGQGAGEQYF
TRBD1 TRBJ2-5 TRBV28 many TGTGCCAGCAGTCGACAGGGCCAGCAGACCCAGTACTTC CASSRQGQQTQYF
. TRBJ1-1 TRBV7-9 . TGTGCCAGCAAGAGGGCTCCTTCCACTGAAGCTTTCTTT CASKRAPSTEAFF
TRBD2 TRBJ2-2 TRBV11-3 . TGTGCCAGCAGCCTAGAGCGGGGGGGCAACACCGGGGAGCTGTTTTTT CASSLERGGNTGELFF
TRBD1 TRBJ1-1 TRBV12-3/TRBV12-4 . TGTGCCAGCAGCTCTCGGGACAGGTCGGAAAAAGCTTTCTTT CASSSRDRSEKAFF
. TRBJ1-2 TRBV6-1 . TGTGCCAGTAGCGCCAGAGCGCCCCTTGAGGTGGCCTTC CASSARAPLEVAF
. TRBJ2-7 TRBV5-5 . TGTGCCAGCAGCCCTGGGACAAGCCCCCACGAGCAGTACTTC CASSPGTSPHEQYF
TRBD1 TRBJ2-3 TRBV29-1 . TGCAGCGCTAGTAACAGGGGTTTTCAGGCAGATACGCAGTATTTT CSASNRGFQADTQYF
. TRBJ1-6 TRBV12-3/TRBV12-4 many TGTGCCAGCAGTTCCGGTGTACCCCTCCACTTT CASSSGVPLHF
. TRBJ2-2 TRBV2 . TGTGCCAGCTATGGTGGGGAGCTGTTTTTT CASYGGELFF
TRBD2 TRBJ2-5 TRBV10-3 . TGTGCCATCACGGGAGGGAGGCCAGGGCTAGAGACCCAGTACTTC CAITGGRPGLETQYF
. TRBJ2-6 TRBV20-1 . TGCAGTGCTAGATCGGCCTCTGCCGGGGCCAACGTCCTGACTTTC CSARSASAGANVLTF
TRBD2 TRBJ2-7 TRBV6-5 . TGTGCCAGCAGTTCATACGCGGGAGTGAACGAGCAGTACTTC CASSSYAGVNEQYF
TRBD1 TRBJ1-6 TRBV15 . TGTGCCACCAGCAGTACAGGGGGGCGTCGGTCACCCCTCCACTTT CATSSTGGRRSPLHF
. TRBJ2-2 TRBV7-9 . TGTGCCAGCAGCGCAGCTGGTTTTGGCGGGGAGCTGTTTTTT CASSAAGFGGELFF
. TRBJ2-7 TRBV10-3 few TGTGCCAGCAGGCCCGCGGGGTTATCCTACGAGCAGTACTTC CASRPAGLSYEQYF
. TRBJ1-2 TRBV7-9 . TGTGCCAGCAGCTTAGATCCGGGGGCAGGGAGCTACACCTTC CASSLDPGAGSYTF
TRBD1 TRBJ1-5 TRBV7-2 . TGTGCCAGCATCCTCCTGACAGGGACGGGCAATCAGCCCCAGCATTTT CASILLTGTGNQPQHF
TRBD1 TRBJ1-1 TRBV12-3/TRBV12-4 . TGTGTCAGCAGGGCCGATGAACAGGGGACTGAAGCTTTCTTT CVSRADEQGTEAFF
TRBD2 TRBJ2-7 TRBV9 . TGTGCCAGCAGCTTGACGAGGCCCGGACTAGCGGTGCCCTACGAGCAGTACTTC CASSLTRPGLAVPYEQYF
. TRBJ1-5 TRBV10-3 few TGTGCCAGCAGCCCGTCCGGGGGCGACCAGCCCCAGCATTTT CASSPSGGDQPQHF